This paragraph covers one T cell receptor (beta chain) sequence. This record belongs to a study of cytomegalovirus exposure and HLA in healthy donors. Use of 60 Vbeta and 13 Jbeta primers characterized the PCR. Profiled with immunoSEQ multiplex PCR; TCRdb holds only in-frame clones, not every one. The repertoire holds 150,000 to 200,000 clones, with 80% to 85% as singletons. CDR3 size: 14 residues. The germline gives CDR1 LGHNA, CDR2 YSLEER. V lost 0 bases and J 4 bases, leaving 8 bases between the germline ends. This sequence was found in a woman between 40 and 55 years old in good health and CMV-seronegative. This chain connects TRBV4-3 to TRBJ2-3, with no clear D. The sample comprised PBMCs. The DNA for the CDR3 is TGCGCCAGCAGCCAAGAAGTAGTCGCAGATACGCAGTATTTT. It yields the protein CASSQEVVADTQYF.